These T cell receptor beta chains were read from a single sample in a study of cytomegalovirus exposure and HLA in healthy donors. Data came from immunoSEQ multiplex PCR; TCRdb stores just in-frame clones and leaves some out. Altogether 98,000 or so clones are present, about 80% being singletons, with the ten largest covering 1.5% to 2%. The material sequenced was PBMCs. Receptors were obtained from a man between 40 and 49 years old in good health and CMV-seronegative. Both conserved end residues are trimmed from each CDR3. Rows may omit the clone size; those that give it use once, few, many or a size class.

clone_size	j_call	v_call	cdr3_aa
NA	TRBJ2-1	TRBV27	ASSPMTSGTSYNEQF
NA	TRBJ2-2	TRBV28	ASRETGFTGELF
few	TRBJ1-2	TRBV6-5	ASSPNRGHGYT
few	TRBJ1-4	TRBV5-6	ASSSPGVDEKLF
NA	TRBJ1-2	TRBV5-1	ASSSVTGGLGYT
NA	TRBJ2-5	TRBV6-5	ASKVRTLSKATQY
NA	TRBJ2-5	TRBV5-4	ASSSGQGGETQY
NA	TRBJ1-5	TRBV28	ASSYNRDNQPQH
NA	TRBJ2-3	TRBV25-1	ASSEFYQRGHTDTQY
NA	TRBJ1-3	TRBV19	ASSPDRAGNTIY
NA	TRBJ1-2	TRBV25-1	ASSIGTGGGYT
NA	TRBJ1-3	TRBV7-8	ASRAGTGYGNTIY
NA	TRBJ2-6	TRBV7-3	ASSFHSGANVLT
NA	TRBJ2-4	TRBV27	ASAPGGSGNIQY
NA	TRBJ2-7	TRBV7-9	ASTPTGVMTYEQY
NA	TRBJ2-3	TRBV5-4	ASSYLTGPRDTQY
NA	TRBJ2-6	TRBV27	ATGGGSGANVLT
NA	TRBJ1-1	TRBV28	ASSPLGVRNTEAF
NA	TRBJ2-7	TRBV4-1	ASSQRGGSYEQY
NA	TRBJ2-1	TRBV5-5	ASSSGQGAVNEQF
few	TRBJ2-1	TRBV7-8	ASSVRGIGSYNEQF
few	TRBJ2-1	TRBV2	ASRHGQGAYNEQF
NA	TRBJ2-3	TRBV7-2	ASVRGTDTQY
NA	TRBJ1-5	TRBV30	AWSAPLGQTPSPYQPQH
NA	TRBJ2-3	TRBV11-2	ASSLGVSGQVKTDTQY
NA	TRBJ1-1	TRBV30	AWSADRRNTEAF
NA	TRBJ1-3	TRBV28	ASSPGNTIY
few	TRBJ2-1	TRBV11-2	ASRITGVKFNEQF
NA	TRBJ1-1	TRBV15	ATSGTFTGRGLNTEAF
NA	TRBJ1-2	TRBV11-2	ASSVGQFTDYT
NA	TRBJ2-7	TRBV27	ASSLRTDYEQY
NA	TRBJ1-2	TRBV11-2	ASSLRFIVRGANYGYT
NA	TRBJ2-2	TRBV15	ATSSNIGGTGELF
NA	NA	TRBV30	ASTTEQGIREQY
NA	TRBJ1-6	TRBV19	ASSTRGSYNSPLH
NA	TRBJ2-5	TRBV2	ASTATGGSFEETQY
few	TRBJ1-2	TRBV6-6	ASMYGGSDYGYT
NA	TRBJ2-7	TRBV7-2	ASSPRSGWDEQY
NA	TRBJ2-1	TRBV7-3	ASSPNRVSYNEQF
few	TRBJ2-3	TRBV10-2	ASSRIGRPGTSGSFVADTQY
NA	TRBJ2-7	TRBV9	ASSENLGYEQY
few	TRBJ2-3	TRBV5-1	ASSFVPGTGTDTQY
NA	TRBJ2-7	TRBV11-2	ASSDTGTEYEQY
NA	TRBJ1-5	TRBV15	ATTPEGGNQPQH
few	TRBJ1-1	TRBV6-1	ASSEFSGQGGNTEAF
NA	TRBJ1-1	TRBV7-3	ASSQGPGEGAF
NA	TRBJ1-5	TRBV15	ATSTYSNQPQH
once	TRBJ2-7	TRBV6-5	ASSRRGASYEQY
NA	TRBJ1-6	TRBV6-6	ASSSRVLNSPLH
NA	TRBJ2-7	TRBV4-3	ASSQELAVRTREQY
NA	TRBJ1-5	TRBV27	ASSLAVNQPQH
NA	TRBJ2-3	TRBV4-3	ASSQDDRGLGDTQY